Listed here are 10 T cell receptor beta chains from one sample, sequenced in a study of T cells in Graves' hyperthyroidism and ophthalmopathy (dated by TCRdb to the late 2010s). Library prep was done by multiplex PCR. For sequencing, an Illumina HiSeq 2000 was employed. Amplification of TCR beta CDR3 regions was carried out from RNA transcripts. A first-round RT-PCR of the TCR CDR3 used the HTBI primer set with the Qiagen OneStep RT-PCR kit. TCRdb reprocessing: public reads trimmed at Q25 with fastp, clones called with MiXCR, in-frame beta chains kept. CDR3 protein duplicates are merged, each entry listing the most common genes and DNA. The sample has approximately 740,000 distinct CDR3 sequences on record, 14% of them singletons. The top ten clones comprise roughly 10% of the sample. Sequenced material: blood. The receptor source for this set is a woman younger than 35 with Graves' hyperthyroidism.

The chain employs TRBV7-2 and TRBJ2-3, with unresolved D. V was cut by 4 bases and J by 0 bases, with 14 bases left in between. The CDR3 spans 16 residues. Germline values: CDR1 SGHTA, CDR2 FQGNSA. The CDR3 coding sequence is TGTGCCAGCAGCTCATTGGGATCTACTAGCACAGATACGCAGTATTTT. It is translated as CASSSLGSTSTDTQYF.

The chain employs TRBV29-1 and TRBJ2-6; 7 bases fit TRBD1. V was pared by 7 bases and J by 2 bases, with 5 bases of the junction left unmatched. This CDR3 is built from 14 residues. Germline assignment: CDR1 SQVTM and CDR2 ANQGSEA. This CDR3 reads CSEHTGAGANVLTF. The CDR3 bases are TGCAGCGAGCACACAGGGGCTGGGGCCAACGTCCTGACTTTC. The whole variable domain, filled in from reference TRBV29-1 and TRBJ2-6, reads SAVISQKPSRDICQRGTSLTIQCQVDSQVTMMFWYRQQPGQSLTLIATANQGSEATYESGFVIDKFPISRPNLTFSTLTVSNMSPEDSSIYLCSEHTGAGANVLTFGAGSRLTVL.

This clonotype was detected many times. This sequence joins TRBV6-2 or TRBV6-3 and TRBJ2-7; no reliable D call. Trimming took off 7 bases at V and 0 bases at J, with 13 bases between the two ends. The CDR3 runs to 14 residues. The germline CDR1 and CDR2 sequences are MNHEY and SVGEGT. The CDR3 bases are TGTGCCAGCATTGACCTCCACAGCTCCTACGAGCAGTACTTC. Amino acid sequence: CASIDLHSSYEQYF.

This clonotype was detected ten times or more. V is TRBV30 and J is TRBJ2-7; D could derive from TRBD1 or TRBD2 (6 bases each). The CDR3 contains 14 residues. Germline values: CDR1 GTSNPN, CDR2 SVGIG (reference sequence). Trimming took off 4 bases at V and 4 bases at J, with 17 bases between the two ends. CDR3 loop: CAWIPRGQSYEQYF. In DNA form, the CDR3 reads TGTGCCTGGATCCCCCGGGGGCAATCTTACGAGCAGTACTTC.

The table lists this clonotype with a few counts. V usage is TRBV7-2 and J usage is TRBJ2-4, with D perhaps matching TRBD1 (6 bases). The CDR3 sequence is 16 residues long. In germline, CDR1 is SGHTA, CDR2 FQGNSA. Trimming removed 5 bases at V and 0 bases at J, with 14 bases between. The CDR3: CASSPRQALAKNIQYF. CDR3 nucleotide sequence: TGTGCCAGCAGCCCCCGACAGGCACTAGCCAAAAACATTCAGTACTTC. Variable domain in full (rest from reference TRBV7-2 and TRBJ2-4): GAGVSQSPSNKVTEKGKDVELRCDPISGHTALYWYRQSLGQGLEFLIYFQGNSAPDKSGLPSDRFSAERTGGSVSTLTIQRTQQEDSAVYLCASSPRQALAKNIQYFGAGTRLSVL.

The chain links TRBV7-3 to TRBJ2-1; 8 bases fit TRBD1. CDR1 and CDR2 (germline): SGHTA, FQGTGA. CDR3 length equals 18 residues. With 1 base clipped from V and 1 base from J, the junction kept 9 bases outside the gene matches. The CDR3, as DNA: TGTGCCAGCAGCTTAATTGGGCGGGACAGGAGGTCCTACAATGAGCAGTTCTTC. It translates to CASSLIGRDRRSYNEQFF.

The genes are TRBV24-1 and TRBJ2-7, with 8 nucleotides matching TRBD2. Unmatched junction bases numbered 8, after V lost 9 bases and J lost 5 bases. Germline CDR1 is KGHDR and CDR2 is SFDVKD. The CDR3 loop spans 13 amino acids. CDR3 DNA sequence: TGTGCCACCCGATCGGCGGGAGGCGACGAGCAGTACTTC. It codes for CATRSAGGDEQYF.

The chain joins TRBV20-1 to TRBJ1-6; no clear D. The length of the CDR3 is 13 residues. Per germline, CDR1 DFQATT and CDR2 SNEGSKA (reference sequence). Trimming shortened V by 3 bases and J by 0 bases, and 3 bases separated the two germline ends. The CDR3 DNA reads as TGCAGTGCTAGCGACTCCTATAATTCACCCCTCCACTTT. Translating gives CSASDSYNSPLHF.

This clonotype has a count of ten or more. The chain recombines TRBV20-1 with TRBJ1-1; a possible D gene is TRBD1 (5 bases). Germline CDR1 is DFQATT and CDR2 is SNEGSKA (reference sequence). This CDR3 contains 14 residues. The V end lost 3 bases, the J end lost 3 bases, and 14 bases lay between the germline ends. The CDR3 DNA is TGCAGTGCTAGGGCGGGGGGACGGGACACTGAAGCTTTCTTT. It translates to CSARAGGRDTEAFF.

The gene calls are TRBV18 and TRBJ2-7; 9 bases fit TRBD1. CDR3 size: 14 residues. V gave up 5 bases and J gave up 3 bases; unmatched junction bases: 5. CDR1 is KGHSH and CDR2 is LQKENI in the germline V gene. DNA for the CDR3: TGTGCCAGCTCAGGTCGACAGGGGGACTACGAGCAGTACTTC. As protein: CASSGRQGDYEQYF.